A selection of T cell receptor beta chains follows, all from one sample in a study of T cells after yellow fever vaccination. From the 5' RACE reads, TCRdb called clonotypes with MiXCR, one entry per CDR3 protein. This table holds 550,000 to 750,000 distinct CDR3 sequences, roughly 12% found once. Sequences were derived from PBMCs, sampled on the day of the yellow fever booster vaccination. These receptors originate from a man aged 25-45 years who received the YFV17D yellow fever vaccine. The CDR3 runs from the conserved cysteine through the conserved F or W. The D gene is left open where the match is weak. Clone size is stated in some rows and not others, as once, few, many or a class when expanded.

D,size,J,V,DNA,CDR3
-,-,TRBJ1-4,TRBV29-1,TGCAGCGCTCTCACCCAGAATAATGAAAAACTGTTTTTT,CSALTQNNEKLFF
-,-,TRBJ2-3,TRBV12-3/TRBV12-4,TGTGCCAGCAGCCCTCCCCCAGGGTCGCCGCAGTATTTT,CASSPPPGSPQYF
-,-,TRBJ2-1,TRBV3-1,TGTGCCAGCAGCAAAGGGGACCCTTGGGCAGGTGTTCAGTTCTTC,CASSKGDPWAGVQFF
TRBD2,few,TRBJ2-2,TRBV29-1,TGCAGCGTTGCTTTGGCGGGAGGTGTCGGCACCGGGGAGCTGTTTTTT,CSVALAGGVGTGELFF
-,few,TRBJ2-5,TRBV5-6,TGTGCCAGCAGCTTGGACAGGGTTGGAGAGACCCAGTACTTC,CASSLDRVGETQYF
TRBD2,few,TRBJ2-1,TRBV5-5,TGTGCCAGCAGCTTTCTGGCTAGCGGGAGGCCTGATGCCAATGAGCAGTTCTTC,CASSFLASGRPDANEQFF
-,-,TRBJ1-1,TRBV7-9,TGTGCCAGCAGCTCCTACGAGAGTGAAGCTTTCTTT,CASSSYESEAFF
TRBD2,-,TRBJ2-5,TRBV10-3,TGTGCCATCAGTGAGCCGGTAGCGGGCCTAATTGGGGAGACCCAGTACTTC,CAISEPVAGLIGETQYF
-,few,TRBJ2-1,TRBV4-1,TGCGCCAGCAGCCAAGGAGGCGGGGCCCTCCCCATCTCCTACAATGAGCAGTTCTTC,CASSQGGGALPISYNEQFF
-,few,TRBJ2-3,TRBV15,TGTGCCACCAGCAGAGGAAGCGGCCCCACAGATACGCAGTATTTT,CATSRGSGPTDTQYF
-,few,TRBJ2-1,TRBV18,TGTGCCAGCTCACCACCGGAACGGTTCTCCTACAATGAGCAGTTCTTC,CASSPPERFSYNEQFF
TRBD2,-,TRBJ2-7,TRBV20-1,TGCAGTGCTAGAGAGTCCGGGAGGTCCAGCTCCTACGAGCAGTACTTC,CSARESGRSSSYEQYF
TRBD2,-,TRBJ2-7,TRBV20-1,TGCAGTGCTAGTTCCCGTCTAGCGGGAGTCGGGGGGAGCTCCTACGAGCAGTACTTC,CSASSRLAGVGGSSYEQYF
-,few,TRBJ1-1,TRBV20-1,TGCAGTGCTGGAGAGACTTTAAACACTGAAGCTTTCTTT,CSAGETLNTEAFF
TRBD1,-,TRBJ2-7,TRBV6-2/TRBV6-3,TGTGCCAGCAGGAGCTACAGGGGAATTACCTACGAGCAGTACTTC,CASRSYRGITYEQYF
TRBD2,few,TRBJ2-1,TRBV7-3,TGTGCCAGCAGCACCGCGGGACTAGCGGGAGCAAGTGAGCAGTTCTTC,CASSTAGLAGASEQFF
TRBD2,few,TRBJ2-7,TRBV4-3,TGCGCCAGCAGCCAAGACTTAAGCGGGAGGGGCCACGAGCAGTACTTC,CASSQDLSGRGHEQYF
-,few,TRBJ2-7,TRBV6-1,TGTGCCAGCAGTGCCTCATGGAGGAGCTCCTACGAGCAGTACTTC,CASSASWRSSYEQYF
-,-,TRBJ2-4,TRBV4-2,TGTGCCAGCAGCCAAGAAAGCACCTTAGCCAAAAACATTCAGTACTTC,CASSQESTLAKNIQYF
TRBD1,few,TRBJ2-3,TRBV18,TGTGCCAGCTCGCTACTACAGGGGGCCGAAGATACGCAGTATTTT,CASSLLQGAEDTQYF
-,many,TRBJ2-5,TRBV18,TGTGCCAGCTCACGGCAGCAAGAGACCCAGTACTTC,CASSRQQETQYF
-,few,TRBJ2-5,TRBV6-5,TGTGCCAGCAGTTACCACGGGACTCAAGAGACCCAGTACTTC,CASSYHGTQETQYF
-,-,TRBJ2-7,TRBV29-1,TGCAGCGTTGTGAGGGCCCGGAACTACGAGCAGTACTTC,CSVVRARNYEQYF
TRBD1,-,TRBJ1-2,TRBV6-1,TGTGCCAGCAGCCCCGGGACAGGGGGCGACTATGGCTACACCTTC,CASSPGTGGDYGYTF
-,few,TRBJ1-5,TRBV19,TGTGCCAGTAGTTCTGTGGGGCCCCAGCATTTT,CASSSVGPQHF
-,few,TRBJ1-5,TRBV30,TGTGCCTGGAGTACACAGACACAGCCCCAGCATTTT,CAWSTQTQPQHF
-,-,TRBJ2-3,TRBV12-3/TRBV12-4,TGTGCCAGCAGTTTAGGGGAGCAGCAGTATTTT,CASSLGEQQYF
TRBD1,many,TRBJ1-5,TRBV19,TGTGCCAGTAGTAACTACAGGGGAGCTGAGTATCAGCCCCAGCATTTT,CASSNYRGAEYQPQHF
TRBD2,-,TRBJ2-7,TRBV27,TGTGCCAGCAGTTCCTCCGGGACTAGGTCCCACGAGCAGTACTTC,CASSSSGTRSHEQYF
-,many,TRBJ2-5,TRBV5-1,TGCGCCAGCATCGTGGGGGAGACCCAGTACTTC,CASIVGETQYF
-,-,TRBJ2-1,TRBV7-9,TGTGCCAGCAGCTTAGGGACCAATGAGCAGTTCTTC,CASSLGTNEQFF
-,-,TRBJ2-3,TRBV29-1,TGCAGCGTTGAACCTCACACATCAGATACGCAGTATTTT,CSVEPHTSDTQYF
-,-,TRBJ2-1,TRBV5-1,TGCGCCAGCAGCTTAGGGGACGGCGCTCCCTACAATGAGCAGTTCTTC,CASSLGDGAPYNEQFF
TRBD2,-,TRBJ2-3,TRBV29-1,TGCAGCGTTAGCAGGACTAGCGAACCCACAGATACGCAGTATTTT,CSVSRTSEPTDTQYF
-,-,TRBJ2-7,TRBV25-1,TGTGCCTACAGGGACAATCTCTCCTACGAGCAGTACTTC,CAYRDNLSYEQYF
TRBD1,-,TRBJ1-4,TRBV29-1,TGCAGCGTCGACAGGGGGGGTGAAAAACTGTTTTTT,CSVDRGGEKLFF
TRBD2,-,TRBJ2-3,TRBV20-1,TGCAGTGCTAGAGTTAGCGGGAGTGCAGATACGCAGTATTTT,CSARVSGSADTQYF
-,few,TRBJ1-5,TRBV7-6,TGTGCCAGCAGCTTGGACAGCAGTCAGCCCCAGCATTTT,CASSLDSSQPQHF